Following are 17 T cell receptor beta chains from one sample sequenced in a study of blood T cell repertoires in COVID-19. Data came from immunoSEQ multiplex PCR; TCRdb stores just in-frame clones and leaves some out. The data show 20,000 to 25,000 clones, 88% seen once. Sequenced input: peripheral blood. The source of these receptors is a human donor in a cohort sampled during active COVID-19. The donor label of this sample is uncertain.

The CDR3 region is CASSFSGSKYNEQFF. In DNA, the CDR3 is TGTGCCAGCAGCTTTAGCGGGAGTAAGTACAATGAGCAGTTCTTC. V usage is TRBV11-2 and J usage is TRBJ2-1, with 9 bases matching TRBD2. Germline V gives CDR1 SGHAT, CDR2 FQNNGV. The CDR3 has 15 amino acids. The V gene end was trimmed by 3 bases and the J gene end by 4 bases; junction bases not matched to a gene: 4. The variable domain in full, completed from reference TRBV11-2 and TRBJ2-1, reads EAGVAQSPRYKIIEKRQSVAFWCNPISGHATLYWYQQILGQGPKLLIQFQNNGVVDDSQLPKDRFSAERLKGVDSTLKIQPAKLEDSAVYLCASSFSGSKYNEQFFGPGTRLTVL.

V gene TRBV11-3 combines with J gene TRBJ2-2; no clear D. CDR3 length: 16 residues. Germline V gene data show CDR1 as SGHNT and CDR2 as YENEEA. V was pared by 3 bases and J by 3 bases, with 14 bases between. CDR3 coding DNA: TGTGCCAGCAGCTTTAGTTCCGGGTATTACACCGGGGAGCTGTTTTTT. Amino acid sequence: CASSFSSGYYTGELFF.

The V call is TRBV5-1, the J call TRBJ2-4; perhaps TRBD2 as D (6 bases). V was shortened by 4 bases and J by 3 bases, with 17 bases between the two germline ends. The length of the CDR3 is 16 residues. Germline lookup yields CDR1 SGHRS and CDR2 YFSETQ. The CDR3 region is CASSPGSTGGKNIQYF. DNA of the CDR3: TGCGCCAGCAGCCCCGGGTCAACCGGGGGCAAAAACATTCAGTACTTC. Full variable domain (missing parts from reference TRBV5-1 and TRBJ2-4): KAGVTQTPRYLIKTRGQQVTLSCSPISGHRSVSWYQQTPGQGLQFLFEYFSETQRNKGNFPGRFSGRQFSNSRSEMNVSTLELGDSALYLCASSPGSTGGKNIQYFGAGTRLSVL.

This clone appeared once. The chain links TRBV11-3 to TRBJ1-1; TRBD1 agrees at 8 bases. CDR1 is SGHNT, CDR2 YENEEA, per germline. J gave up 5 bases and V 6 bases, and 5 bases lay outside the gene matches. The CDR3 covers 13 residues. CDR3 coding DNA: TGTGCCAGCAGTCAGGACAGGGATACTGAAGCTTTCTTT. This encodes CASSQDRDTEAFF.

The CDR3 DNA follows: TGTGCCAGCAGCGTACGTCCGGGGGATAGCAATCAGCCCCAGCATTTT. Its translation: CASSVRPGDSNQPQHF. The V and J genes are TRBV9 and TRBJ1-5; D possibly corresponds to TRBD1 (5 bases). The V end was cut by 1 base, the J end by 0 bases, with 11 bases between. Germline assignment: CDR1 SGDLS and CDR2 YYNGEE. CDR3 size: 16 residues. The complete variable domain, with remaining parts taken from reference TRBV9 and TRBJ1-5, reads DSGVTQTPKHLITATGQRVTLRCSPRSGDLSVYWYQQSLDQGLQFLIQYYNGEERAKGNILERFSAQQFPDLHSELNLSSLELGDSALYFCASSVRPGDSNQPQHFGDGTRLSIL.

The chain combines TRBV27 with TRBJ1-5, with TRBD1 matching 8 bases. The CDR3 length is 14 residues. The junction had 1 base not matched to a gene; V was cut back by 2 bases and J by 4 bases. Germline V gene lookup returns CDR1 MNHEY and CDR2 SMNVEV (reference sequence). The CDR3 DNA sequence: TGTGCCAGCAGTTTAAGACAGGGGAATCAGCCCCAGCATTTT. Its protein is CASSLRQGNQPQHF.

DNA of the CDR3: TGCAGCGTTGTCATTCAGGGGTGGGAGAACTACGAGCAGTACTTC. It encodes CSVVIQGWENYEQYF. V gene TRBV29-1 combines with J gene TRBJ2-7; D is possibly TRBD1 (6 bases). Germline CDR1 is SQVTM and CDR2 is ANQGSEA. The CDR3 spans 15 residues. Trimming left V 4 bases short and J 3 bases short, with 19 bases between.

This chain links TRBV20-1 with TRBJ1-4; maybe TRBD1 (6 bases). Trimming shortened V by 3 bases and J by 8 bases, and 13 bases separated the two germline ends. The CDR3 loop spans 13 amino acids. Per germline, CDR1 DFQATT and CDR2 SNEGSKA (reference sequence). This chain's CDR3 is CSASAGVGEKLFF. DNA for the CDR3: TGCAGTGCTAGTGCAGGGGTGGGAGAAAAACTGTTTTTT.

The chain has TRBV28 and TRBJ1-2; TRBD1 matches 9 bases. Per germline, CDR1 MDHEN and CDR2 SYDVKM. The CDR3 has 16 residues. V dropped 6 bases and J dropped 2; count of bases not matched to a gene: 10. The DNA of the CDR3 is TGTGCCAGCAGGTGGGGTGGGGGACAGGGAAACTATGGCTACACCTTC. This sequence encodes CASRWGGGQGNYGYTF.

The chain uses TRBV23-1 and TRBJ2-7, with D hard to call. TRBV23-1 belongs to the ORF category, with a function that is uncertain. The CDR3 spans 12 residues. Trimming shortened V by 1 base and J by 8 bases, and 9 bases separated the two germline ends. CDR3 in DNA: TGCGCCAGCAGTCAATGCCACGACAAGCAGTACTTC. Its translation: CASSQCHDKQYF.

The chain employs TRBV6-2 or TRBV6-3 and TRBJ1-3; 7 bases are a match to TRBD1. CDR1 is MNHEY and CDR2 is SVGEGT in the germline V gene. V lost 2 bases to trimming and J lost 0 bases; unmatched junction nucleotides: 4. This CDR3 is built from 16 residues. The DNA of the CDR3 is TGTGCCAGCAGTTACGAGGGACAGACCTCTGGAAACACCATATATTTT. Its translation is CASSYEGQTSGNTIYF.

This chain connects TRBV5-1 to TRBJ1-1; no clear D. Trimming took off 2 bases at V and 5 bases at J, with 16 bases between the two ends. This CDR3 region has 15 residues. Germline V gene lookup returns CDR1 SGHRS and CDR2 YFSETQ. In DNA, the CDR3 is TGCGCCAGCAGCTTTAACCGGGGTTTAGGGACTGAAGCTTTCTTT. Protein sequence: CASSFNRGLGTEAFF.

This clone was picked up a small number of times. This chain links TRBV6-5 with TRBJ1-1; tentatively, D is TRBD1 (6 bases). V lost 7 bases, J lost 6 bases, and 15 bases lay in between. The CDR3 loop spans 13 amino acids. From germline, CDR1 is MNHEY and CDR2 SVGAGI. The CDR3 reads CASTTGGLAEAFF. The CDR3 DNA follows: TGTGCCAGCACCACGGGGGGGCTAGCTGAAGCTTTCTTT.

The chain joins TRBV20-1 to TRBJ2-7; D unresolved. Germline CDR1 is DFQATT and CDR2 is SNEGSKA (reference sequence). The CDR3 has 13 residues. Trimming took 3 bases from V and 4 from J, leaving 13 bases between them. The CDR3 coding sequence is TGCAGTGCTAGTCTCCACTCTCGATACGAGCAGTACTTC. This sequence encodes CSASLHSRYEQYF.

DNA of the CDR3: TGTGCCAGCAGCACCGACAGGGATAAGACCCAGTACTTC. This codes for CASSTDRDKTQYF. J is TRBJ2-5 and V is TRBV5-5, with 7 bases fitting TRBD1. V dropped 4 bases and J dropped 6; count of bases not matched to a gene: 6. CDR1 is SGHKS, CDR2 YYEKEE, per germline (reference sequence). The CDR3 sequence is 13 residues long.

The count of this clone is one. This chain joins TRBV11-2 and TRBJ2-7, with a weak D call TRBD2 (5 bases). The germline V gene has CDR1 SGHAT and CDR2 FQNNGV. The CDR3 totals 14 residues. The V gene lost 5 bases and the J gene lost 0 bases, with 11 bases spanning the gap. CDR3: CASSLERSSYEQYF. The CDR3 nucleotides read TGTGCCAGCAGCCTGGAGCGGAGCTCCTACGAGCAGTACTTC.

The CDR3 region is CASSPQGGSYNEQFF. The CDR3 DNA follows: TGTGCCAGCTCACCACAGGGGGGGTCCTACAATGAGCAGTTCTTC. This chain connects TRBV18 to TRBJ2-1; TRBD2 is a possible D gene (7 bases). V was clipped by 1 base and J by 1 base, with 8 bases between them. This CDR3 is 15 amino acids long. The germline gives CDR1 KGHSH, CDR2 LQKENI.